These 14 T cell receptor beta chains were sequenced from one sample in a study of cytomegalovirus exposure and HLA in healthy donors. Researchers ran the PCR with 60 Vbeta and 13 Jbeta primers. Sequencing used immunoSEQ multiplex PCR; TCRdb keeps in-frame clones, though not all of them. The sample records some 170,000 clones, approximately 80% being singletons. Input material: PBMCs. Every receptor here comes from a man aged 18 to 35 in good health and CMV-seropositive.

The chain uses TRBV4-2 and TRBJ1-2; no clear D. The CDR3 sequence is 15 residues long. Germline CDR1 is LGHNA and CDR2 is YNFKEQ. V was clipped by 1 base and J by 0 bases, with 9 bases between them. The CDR3 loop is CASSQAVSTNYGYTF. CDR3 bases: TGTGCCAGCAGCCAAGCGGTGTCGACTAACTATGGCTACACCTTC.

This clone occurred a few times. The rearrangement joins TRBV27 to TRBJ2-3; D unresolved. This CDR3 has 13 amino acids. Trimming removed 3 bases at V and 2 bases at J, with 6 bases between. Germline lookup yields CDR1 MNHEY and CDR2 SMNVEV (reference sequence). CDR3 loop: CASSFRVTDTQYF. DNA for the CDR3: TGTGCCAGCAGTTTCCGGGTCACAGATACGCAGTATTTT.

This clone has just a few counts. V and J are TRBV5-6 and TRBJ2-5; TRBD1 aligns across 11 bases. V trimming: 7 bases; J trimming: 5 bases; junction bases outside the gene matches: 10. Per germline, CDR1 SGHDT and CDR2 YYEEEE. This CDR3 spans 15 amino acids. Written as DNA, the CDR3 is TGTGCCAGCCGCCTCGGACAGGGGGCGCGGGAGACCCAGTACTTC. It specifies CASRLGQGARETQYF.

The chain joins TRBV5-1 to TRBJ2-5; D is unresolved. The V and J ends lost 4 bases and 1 base respectively, with 8 bases between them. The CDR3 totals 13 residues. From germline, CDR1 is SGHRS and CDR2 YFSETQ. Here the CDR3 reads CASSPLSQETQYF. Here the CDR3 DNA reads TGCGCCAGCAGCCCTTTGAGCCAAGAGACCCAGTACTTC.

The rearrangement links TRBV10-3 to TRBJ2-2, with 15 bases lining up with TRBD2. This CDR3 has 19 amino acids. J gave up 1 base and V 0 bases, and 3 bases lay outside the gene matches. Germline CDR1 is ENHRY and CDR2 is SYGVKD. The CDR3 nucleotides are TGTGCCATCAGTGAGTCGAGGGGACTAGCGGGAGGGAACACCGGGGAGCTGTTTTTT. It yields the protein CAISESRGLAGGNTGELFF.

The J gene is TRBJ1-1, the V gene TRBV27; the D is unclear. The V end lost 5 bases, the J end lost 7 bases, and 11 bases lay between the germline ends. This CDR3 has 12 residues. Germline-derived CDR1 and CDR2 are MNHEY and SMNVEV (reference sequence). The chain's CDR3 is CASSTHRGEAFF. DNA for the CDR3: TGTGCCAGCAGTACCCACCGGGGTGAAGCTTTCTTT.

In DNA form, the CDR3 reads TGTGCCAGCAGCGGGGTAGTTGGGACAGTAGGCTCTGGAAACACCATATATTTT. This gives the protein CASSGVVGTVGSGNTIYF. The chain uses TRBV9 and TRBJ1-3; 7 bases line up with TRBD1. V shed 3 bases, J shed 0 bases, and the junction held 12 bases outside the gene matches. Germline loops: CDR1 SGDLS, CDR2 YYNGEE. The CDR3 has 18 amino acids.

The J gene is TRBJ2-5, the V gene TRBV5-4; maybe TRBD1 (6 bases). Trimming took 4 bases from V and 3 from J, leaving 16 bases between them. In germline, CDR1 is SGHNT, CDR2 YYREEE (reference sequence). The CDR3 extends over 15 amino acids. CDR3 sequence: CASSQNTRTEETQYF. The DNA for the CDR3 is TGTGCCAGCAGCCAAAACACCCGGACAGAAGAGACCCAGTACTTC. Full variable domain (missing parts from reference TRBV5-4 and TRBJ2-5): ETGVTQSPTHLIKTRGQQVTLRCSSQSGHNTVSWYQQALGQGPQFIFQYYREEENGRGNFPPRFSGLQFPNYSSELNVNALELDDSALYLCASSQNTRTEETQYFGPGTRLLVL.

This clone turned up a few times. The chain has TRBV2 and TRBJ2-1; no firm D call. Germline V CDR1 and CDR2: SNHLY, FYNNEI. Trimming stripped 5 bases from V and 0 bases from J, with 11 bases between. The CDR3 spans 15 residues. CDR3 protein: CASSPIRSSYNEQFF. CDR3 nucleotides: TGTGCCAGCAGTCCCATCAGAAGCTCCTACAATGAGCAGTTCTTC.

The chain recombines TRBV5-1 with TRBJ2-7, with D possibly matching TRBD1 (5 bases). Germline lookup yields CDR1 SGHRS and CDR2 YFSETQ. V lost 0 bases and J lost 5, with 12 bases in between. CDR3 length equals 14 residues. CDR3 amino acids: CASSLGQLSHEQYF. CDR3 sequence (DNA): TGCGCCAGCAGCTTGGGACAGTTAAGCCACGAGCAGTACTTC.

The chain combines TRBV20-1 with TRBJ2-4; possible D gene TRBD2, 5 bases. Per the germline V gene, CDR1 is DFQATT and CDR2 is SNEGSKA (reference sequence). With 0 bases removed from V and 9 bases from J, the gap between germline ends came to 6 bases. This CDR3 region has 11 residues. The CDR3 here is CSARDGSIQYF. DNA for the CDR3: TGCAGTGCTAGAGATGGGAGCATTCAGTACTTC.

The chain employs TRBV29-1 and TRBJ2-3; D is possibly TRBD2 (5 bases). The CDR3 loop spans 13 amino acids. V lost 6 bases and J lost 2, with 12 bases in between. Germline values: CDR1 SQVTM, CDR2 ANQGSEA. The CDR3 DNA sequence: TGCAGCGTCCGGGGTCGGGTCACAGATACGCAGTATTTT. As protein: CSVRGRVTDTQYF.

This chain uses TRBV19 with TRBJ2-1; TRBD2 agrees at 12 bases. The trim removed 6 bases at V and 3 bases at J, leaving 9 bases unmatched. This CDR3 spans 17 amino acids. Germline V CDR1 and CDR2: LNHDA, SQIVND (reference sequence). CDR3 region: CASSGTSGRKLYNEQFF. CDR3 DNA: TGTGCCAGTAGCGGCACTAGCGGGAGGAAACTCTACAATGAGCAGTTCTTC. The full variable domain, completed using reference TRBV19 and TRBJ2-1, is DGGITQSPKYLFRKEGQNVTLSCEQNLNHDAMYWYRQDPGQGLRLIYYSQIVNDFQKGDIAEGYSVSREKKESFPLTVTSAQKNPTAFYLCASSGTSGRKLYNEQFFGPGTRLTVL.

The rearrangement joins TRBV9 to TRBJ1-1; TRBD1 agrees at 9 bases. Losses at the gene ends were 3 bases for V and 7 bases for J; bases not matched to a gene: 13. Germline V gives CDR1 SGDLS, CDR2 YYNGEE. The CDR3 runs 16 residues. CDR3 sequence: CASSDALQGAAIEAFF. The CDR3 coding sequence is TGTGCCAGCAGCGACGCGTTACAGGGGGCTGCCATTGAAGCTTTCTTT.